Here is one TCR beta chain with its context. Germline V gives CDR1 SGHTA, CDR2 FQGNSA. Unmatched junction bases numbered 8, after V lost 5 bases and J lost 7 bases. The CDR3 contains 15 residues. These data are taken from a study of PD-L1 blockade in urothelial cancer. Method: immunoSEQ multiplex PCR; TCRdb's copy keeps in-frame clones and lacks some. Found here are tens of thousands of clones, more than 65% of them singletons; the top ten hold about 4.5%. The source is a man between 65 and 85 years old with urothelial cancer. Here the sequenced sample was PBMCs, taken around atezolizumab (anti-PD-L1) treatment. The chain couples TRBV7-2 to TRBJ2-1; 10 nucleotides align to TRBD2. The CDR3 nucleotides are TGTGCCAGCAGCCCGGACGCTAGCGGGAGAAATGAGCAGTTCTTC. Translating gives CASSPDASGRNEQFF.